This TCR beta chain was captured in a study of shared clonotypes between healthy human individuals. Study in general: There were three CD4 naive, three CD4 memory, two CD8 naive and one CD8 memory plates per donor. Regarding the study as a whole: Apart from blood, nothing was sampled; tissue repertoires likely differ.

Naive CD8 cells were CD45RO-negative, positively selected for CCR7, excluding terminally differentiated effector memory CD45RA+ cells. Free of recent acute infections or vaccinations, the donors were healthy HIV-negative adults. The J segment lost 8 bases and the V segment lost 5 bases, leaving 5 bases of the junction unmatched. This CDR3 region has 13 residues. Germline values: CDR1 SGHDT, CDR2 YYEEEE. Deep-level settings were used for running the assay. Libraries were prepared by immunoSEQ multiplex PCR; TCRdb keeps only in-frame clonotypes and omits some of them. The table lists over 2 million clones, roughly 94% of them singletons. This clone was counted a single time. Its antigen is unknown.

The chain carries TRBV5-6 and TRBJ2-1; 9 nucleotides agree with TRBD1. The source is a man aged 18 to 29 in good health. Sequencing was carried out using naive CD8+ T cells sorted from blood. CDR3 region: CASRGQGIDEQFF. CDR3 DNA sequence: TGTGCCAGCAGGGGACAGGGAATCGATGAGCAGTTCTTC.